The 15 T cell receptor beta chains below come from one sample, sequenced in a study of T cells after yellow fever vaccination. TCRdb fed the 5' RACE reads into MiXCR, producing one record per CDR3 protein. This table has around 590,000 distinct CDR3 sequences, 9% to 15% appearing once. This specimen consisted of PBMCs, obtained on the day of the yellow fever booster vaccination. The source is a man aged 25-45 years who received the YFV17D yellow fever vaccine.

At least ten counts were recorded for this clonotype. This rearrangement joins TRBV7-3 to TRBJ2-1; 7 bases agree with TRBD2. V shed 5 bases and J 4 bases; nucleotides not matched to a gene: 5. The CDR3 extends over 14 amino acids. Germline V lookup: CDR1 SGHTA, CDR2 FQGTGA. Written as DNA, the CDR3 is TGTGCCAGCAGCGGGGGAGGGCCTTACAATGAGCAGTTCTTC. This sequence encodes CASSGGGPYNEQFF.

The table lists this clonotype with many counts. The V and J genes are TRBV20-1 and TRBJ1-2; D gene uncertain. Germline V CDR1 and CDR2: DFQATT, SNEGSKA (reference sequence). CDR3 size: 10 residues. This chain's CDR3 is CRVQDYGYTF. CDR3 DNA sequence: TGCAGGGTCCAAGACTATGGCTACACCTTC.

The chain employs TRBV28 and TRBJ2-2, with TRBD1 matching over 8 bases. The CDR3 runs 15 residues. J lost 4 bases, V lost 6 bases, and 7 bases had no gene match. The V gene's germline CDR1 is MDHEN and CDR2 SYDVKM. This CDR3 reads CASSRQGTSTGELFF. Here the CDR3 DNA reads TGTGCCAGCAGCCGACAGGGGACAAGCACCGGGGAGCTGTTTTTT.

This clonotype has only a few counts. This chain uses TRBV5-1 with TRBJ1-1; D not certain. The germline V gene encodes CDR1 SGHRS and CDR2 YFSETQ. V gave up 4 bases and J gave up 0 bases, with 10 bases separating them. The CDR3 runs 14 residues. CDR3 bases: TGCGCCAGCAGCCCAAGGGAGGTGAACACTGAAGCTTTCTTT. Translation: CASSPREVNTEAFF.

This clonotype occurred a few times. The chain links TRBV12-3 or TRBV12-4 to TRBJ2-1; D assignment may be TRBD1 or TRBD2 (5 bases each). Trimming removed 7 bases from V and 8 bases from J, with 15 bases in between. This CDR3 is built from 13 residues. For the CDR3, the DNA is TGTGCCAGCAACCGGGACCAATGGCATGAGCAGTTCTTC. Translation: CASNRDQWHEQFF.

The chain employs TRBV20-1 and TRBJ1-6, with 10 bases that match TRBD1. J was trimmed by 7 bases and V by 8 bases; bases with no gene match: 2. Germline loops: CDR1 DFQATT, CDR2 SNEGSKA (reference sequence). The CDR3 runs to 12 residues. This CDR3 is CSTTGGNSPLHF. Here the CDR3 DNA reads TGCAGTACGACAGGGGGCAATTCACCCCTCCACTTT.

In regard to this clonotype: A single base separates this from a much larger clone, so it may be a read error. V is TRBV5-1 and J is TRBJ2-1, with 9 positions matching TRBD2. The CDR3 is made up of 16 amino acids. Germline V lookup: CDR1 SGHRS, CDR2 YFSETQ. This CDR3 is CASSLERLAGYNELFF. The CDR3 DNA follows: TGCGCCAGCAGCTTGGAAAGGCTAGCGGGATACAATGAGCTGTTCTTC.

J is TRBJ2-3 and V is TRBV7-8; D not certain. Per germline, CDR1 SGHVS and CDR2 FQNEAQ. V was shortened by 4 bases and J by 0 bases, with 14 bases between the two germline ends. This CDR3 comprises 16 residues. As DNA, the CDR3 is TGTGCCAGCAGCTCGGGCCCGCGGATTAGCACAGATACGCAGTATTTT. Translating it yields CASSSGPRISTDTQYF.

The sample holds a few counts of this clonotype. The chain employs TRBV20-1 and TRBJ2-5; 9 bases match TRBD1. The CDR3 spans 13 residues. Trimming cost V 6 bases and J 3 bases; bases outside gene matches: 5. In germline, CDR1 is DFQATT, CDR2 SNEGSKA (reference sequence). DNA of the CDR3: TGCAGTGCGAAAGGACAGGGGAAAGAGACCCAGTACTTC. Its protein product is CSAKGQGKETQYF.

This chain uses TRBV5-1 with TRBJ2-7, with D maybe TRBD2 (5 bases). V was clipped by 1 base and J by 4 bases, with 15 bases between them. Germline loops: CDR1 SGHRS, CDR2 YFSETQ. The CDR3 contains 15 residues. CDR3 bases: TGCGCCAGCAGCTTGAATCGGGAAATGGTTTACGAGCAGTACTTC. Translating it yields CASSLNREMVYEQYF.

The chain links TRBV6-2 or TRBV6-3 to TRBJ2-7; 14 nucleotides align to TRBD2. The trim removed 0 bases at V and 1 base at J, leaving 17 bases unmatched. Germline V gives CDR1 MNHEY, CDR2 SVGEGT. The CDR3 is 22 residues long. The CDR3 sequence is CASSYSMEKGTSGGLTSYEQYF. As DNA, the CDR3 is TGTGCCAGCAGTTACTCGATGGAGAAGGGGACTAGCGGGGGACTAACTTCCTACGAGCAGTACTTC.

This clonotype was found a few times. The rearrangement links TRBV6-1 to TRBJ1-2; D might be TRBD1 (6 bases). The CDR3 totals 14 residues. Per germline, CDR1 MNHNS and CDR2 SASEGT. V was cut by 7 bases and J by 0 bases, with 12 bases left in between. The CDR3 DNA sequence: TGTGCCAGCATAGCCGGACAGCCTAACTATGGCTACACCTTC. This encodes CASIAGQPNYGYTF.

This chain joins TRBV12-3 or TRBV12-4 and TRBJ2-1; D might be TRBD1 (5 bases). CDR3 length equals 14 residues. V shed 7 bases and J shed 5 bases, with 15 bases lying between them. Here the CDR3 reads CASTWSSGNNEQFF. The CDR3 coding sequence is TGTGCCAGCACCTGGTCTTCAGGGAACAATGAGCAGTTCTTC.

This clonotype turned up a few times. V usage is TRBV2 and J usage is TRBJ2-1; 7 nucleotides match TRBD2. The CDR3 totals 13 residues. Trimming took 3 bases from V and 15 from J; bases not matched to a gene: 11. Germline CDR1 SNHLY, CDR2 FYNNEI. This CDR3 is CASSERGSGVRFF. CDR3 bases: TGTGCCAGCAGTGAGAGGGGAAGCGGGGTTCGGTTCTTC.

To note about this clonotype: Compared with germline, one end of the junction differs, possibly owing to a read error. The rearrangement uses TRBV7-2 and TRBJ2-7; 10 bases are a match to TRBD1. CDR1 is SGHTA and CDR2 is FQGNSA in the germline V gene. The CDR3 totals 15 residues. DNA for the CDR3: TGTGCCAGCAGCGCGCCCGGGACAGGGGCCTACGCGCAGTACTTC. Protein product: CASSAPGTGAYAQYF.